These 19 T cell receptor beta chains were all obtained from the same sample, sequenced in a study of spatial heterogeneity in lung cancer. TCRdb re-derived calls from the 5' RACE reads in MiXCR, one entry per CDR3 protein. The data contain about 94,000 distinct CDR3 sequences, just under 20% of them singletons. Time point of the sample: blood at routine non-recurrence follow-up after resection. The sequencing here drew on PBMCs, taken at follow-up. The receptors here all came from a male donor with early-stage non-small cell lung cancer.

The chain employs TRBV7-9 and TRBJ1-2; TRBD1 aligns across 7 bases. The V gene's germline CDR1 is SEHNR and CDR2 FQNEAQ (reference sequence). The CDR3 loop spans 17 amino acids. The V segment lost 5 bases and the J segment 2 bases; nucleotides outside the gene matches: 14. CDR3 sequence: CASSQTEGADYNYGYTF. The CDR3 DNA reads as TGTGCCAGCAGCCAAACGGAGGGGGCAGACTACAACTATGGCTACACCTTC.

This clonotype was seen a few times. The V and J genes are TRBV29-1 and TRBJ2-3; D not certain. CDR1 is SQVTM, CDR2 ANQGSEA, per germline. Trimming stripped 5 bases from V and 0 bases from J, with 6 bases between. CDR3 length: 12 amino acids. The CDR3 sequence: CSVSVSTDTQYF. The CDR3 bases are TGCAGCGTTAGTGTTAGCACAGATACGCAGTATTTT.

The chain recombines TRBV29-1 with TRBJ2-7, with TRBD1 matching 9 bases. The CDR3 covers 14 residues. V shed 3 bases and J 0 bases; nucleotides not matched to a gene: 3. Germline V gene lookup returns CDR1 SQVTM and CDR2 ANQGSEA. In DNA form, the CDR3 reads TGCAGCGTTGATTCGGGACAGGGCTCCTACGAGCAGTACTTC. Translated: CSVDSGQGSYEQYF.

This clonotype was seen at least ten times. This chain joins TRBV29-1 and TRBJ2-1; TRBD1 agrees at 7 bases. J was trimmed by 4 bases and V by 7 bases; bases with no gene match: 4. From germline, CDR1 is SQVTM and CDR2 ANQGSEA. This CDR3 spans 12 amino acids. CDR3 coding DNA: TGCAGCGCTGGGGGACAGTACAATGAGCAGTTCTTC. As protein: CSAGGQYNEQFF.

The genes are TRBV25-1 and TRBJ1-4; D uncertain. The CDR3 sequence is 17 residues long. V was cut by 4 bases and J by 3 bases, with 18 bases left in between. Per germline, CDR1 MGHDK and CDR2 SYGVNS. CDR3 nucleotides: TGTGCCAGCAGTGTACTCCGATTTGGGGTGTCTAATGAAAAACTGTTTTTT. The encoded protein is CASSVLRFGVSNEKLFF.

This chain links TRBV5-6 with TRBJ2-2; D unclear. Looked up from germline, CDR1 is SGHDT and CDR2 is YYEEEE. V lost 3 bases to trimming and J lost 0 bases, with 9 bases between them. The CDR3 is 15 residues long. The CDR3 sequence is CASSYGGTNTGELFF. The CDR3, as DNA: TGTGCCAGCAGCTACGGCGGTACGAACACCGGGGAGCTGTTTTTT.

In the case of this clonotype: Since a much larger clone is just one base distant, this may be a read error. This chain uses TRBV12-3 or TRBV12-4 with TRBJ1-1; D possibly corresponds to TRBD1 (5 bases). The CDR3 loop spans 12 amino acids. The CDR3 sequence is CASIKTVTEAIF. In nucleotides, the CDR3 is TGTGCCAGCATCAAGACAGTCACTGAAGCTATCTTT.

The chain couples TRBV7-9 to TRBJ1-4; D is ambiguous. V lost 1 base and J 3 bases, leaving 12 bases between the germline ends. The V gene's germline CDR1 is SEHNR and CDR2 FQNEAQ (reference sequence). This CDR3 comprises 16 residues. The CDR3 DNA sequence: TGTGCCAGCAGCTTAGAGGGTGGAGTGGCTAATGAAAAACTGTTTTTT. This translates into CASSLEGGVANEKLFF. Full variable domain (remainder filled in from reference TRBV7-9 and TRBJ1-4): DTGVSQNPRHKITKRGQNVTFRCDPISEHNRLYWYRQTLGQGPEFLTYFQNEAQLEKSRLLSDRFSAERPKGSFSTLEIQRTEQGDSAMYLCASSLEGGVANEKLFFGSGTQLSVL.

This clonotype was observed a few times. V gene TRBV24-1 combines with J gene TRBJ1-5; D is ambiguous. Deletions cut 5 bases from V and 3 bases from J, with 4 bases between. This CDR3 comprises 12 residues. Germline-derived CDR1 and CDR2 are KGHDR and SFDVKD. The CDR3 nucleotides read TGTGCCACCAGTGGGATCAATCAGCCCCAGCATTTT. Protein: CATSGINQPQHF.

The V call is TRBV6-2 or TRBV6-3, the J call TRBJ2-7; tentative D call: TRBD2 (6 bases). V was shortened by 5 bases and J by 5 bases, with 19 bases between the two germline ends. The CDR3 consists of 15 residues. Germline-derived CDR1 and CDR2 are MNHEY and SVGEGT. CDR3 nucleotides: TGTGCCAGCAGTCAGCAAAGGCGCCCGGGGGACGAGCAGTACGTC. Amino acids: CASSQQRRPGDEQYV.

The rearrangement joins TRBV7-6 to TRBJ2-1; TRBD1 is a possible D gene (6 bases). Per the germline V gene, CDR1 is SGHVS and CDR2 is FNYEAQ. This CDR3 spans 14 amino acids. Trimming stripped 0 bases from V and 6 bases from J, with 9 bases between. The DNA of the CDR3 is TGTGCCAGCAGCTTAGCGGGGACATCCAATGAGCAGTTCTTC. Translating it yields CASSLAGTSNEQFF.

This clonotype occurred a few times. CDR3 DNA sequence: TGCAGCGTACGGATCCCTTCTGGAAACACCATATATTTT. Encoded protein: CSVRIPSGNTIYF. The chain carries TRBV29-1 and TRBJ1-3; D gene ambiguous. Trimming pared 6 bases from V and 1 base from J, leaving 10 bases between. Germline V gives CDR1 SQVTM, CDR2 ANQGSEA. This CDR3 is 13 amino acids long.

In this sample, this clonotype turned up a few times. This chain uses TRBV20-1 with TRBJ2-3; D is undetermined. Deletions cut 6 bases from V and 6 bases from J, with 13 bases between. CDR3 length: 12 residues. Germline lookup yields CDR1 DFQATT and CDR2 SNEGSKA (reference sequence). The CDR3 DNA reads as TGCAGTGCCGATCCTCGGTTGGATACGCAGTATTTT. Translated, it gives CSADPRLDTQYF.

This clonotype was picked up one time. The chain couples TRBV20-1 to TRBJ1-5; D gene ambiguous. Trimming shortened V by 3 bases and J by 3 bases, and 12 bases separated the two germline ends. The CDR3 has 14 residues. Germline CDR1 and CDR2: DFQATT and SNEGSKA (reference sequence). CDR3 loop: CSARVGSDNQPQHF. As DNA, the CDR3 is TGCAGTGCTAGGGTAGGGTCGGACAATCAGCCCCAGCATTTT.

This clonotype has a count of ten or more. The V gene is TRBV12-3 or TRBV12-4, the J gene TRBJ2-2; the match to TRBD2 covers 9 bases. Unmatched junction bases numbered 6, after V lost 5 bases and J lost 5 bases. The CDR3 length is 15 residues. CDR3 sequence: CASSMGTSHTGELFF. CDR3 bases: TGTGCCAGCAGTATGGGGACTAGCCATACCGGGGAGCTGTTTTTT.

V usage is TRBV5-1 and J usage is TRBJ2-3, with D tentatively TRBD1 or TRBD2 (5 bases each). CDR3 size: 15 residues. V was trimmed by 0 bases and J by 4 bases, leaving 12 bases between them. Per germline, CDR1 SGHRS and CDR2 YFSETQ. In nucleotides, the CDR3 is TGCGCCAGCAGCTTGGCGGGGACGACGGCAGATACGCAGTATTTT. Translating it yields CASSLAGTTADTQYF.

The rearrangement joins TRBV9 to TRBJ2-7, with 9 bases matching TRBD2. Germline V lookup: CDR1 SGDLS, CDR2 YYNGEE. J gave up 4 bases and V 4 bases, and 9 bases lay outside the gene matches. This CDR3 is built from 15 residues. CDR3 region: CASSLSGSGRYEQYF. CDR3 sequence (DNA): TGTGCCAGCAGCCTTAGCGGGAGTGGGCGATACGAGCAGTACTTC. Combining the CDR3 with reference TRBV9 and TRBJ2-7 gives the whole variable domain DSGVTQTPKHLITATGQRVTLRCSPRSGDLSVYWYQQSLDQGLQFLIQYYNGEERAKGNILERFSAQQFPDLHSELNLSSLELGDSALYFCASSLSGSGRYEQYFGPGTRLTVT.

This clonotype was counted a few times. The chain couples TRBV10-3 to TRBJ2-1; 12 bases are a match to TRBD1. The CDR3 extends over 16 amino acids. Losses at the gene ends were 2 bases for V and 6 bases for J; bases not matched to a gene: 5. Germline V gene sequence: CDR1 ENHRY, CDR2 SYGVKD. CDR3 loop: CAISEPGQGAGNEQFF. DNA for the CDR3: TGTGCCATCAGTGAGCCGGGACAGGGGGCGGGCAATGAGCAGTTCTTC.

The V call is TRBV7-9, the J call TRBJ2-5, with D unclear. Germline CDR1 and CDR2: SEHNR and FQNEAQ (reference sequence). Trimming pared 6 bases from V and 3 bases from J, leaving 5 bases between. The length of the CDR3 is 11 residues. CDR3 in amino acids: CASSWEETQYF. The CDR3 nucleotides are TGTGCCAGCAGTTGGGAAGAGACCCAGTACTTC.